This T cell receptor beta chain was sequenced for a study of post-analysis software for immune sequencing data. Study-level findings and limits: Multiple sclerosis patients showed significantly lower normalized Chao1 diversity than controls did. Controls showed lower frequencies than patients for roughly five TRBV segments, and TRBV5-6, TRBV5-1 and TRBV20-1 were among these. Samples from a shared batch, those prepared together, strongly co-clustered by F measure.

As concerns this clonotype: Its specificity is unknown.

The library was made from cDNA and included unique molecular identifiers. TCRdb re-derived calls from the PCR reads in MiXCR, one entry per CDR3 protein. This sample yields about 770,000 distinct CDR3 sequences, of which around 42% are seen a single time; just under 5% belongs to the top ten. V was clipped by 3 bases and J by 7 bases, with 9 bases between them. The CDR3 contains 13 residues. Looked up from germline, CDR1 is KGHDR and CDR2 is SFDVKD. The receptor comes from a girl aged 10 to 17 with multiple sclerosis. Sequenced material: blood. The V and J genes are TRBV24-1 and TRBJ2-1, with a weak D call TRBD1 (6 bases). CDR3 nucleotide sequence: TGTGCCACCAGTGATCGACAGGTTAATGAGCAGTTCTTC. It encodes CATSDRQVNEQFF.